This T cell receptor (beta chain) stems from a study of T-cell memory formation after mild COVID-19. Across the study: TCR clustering was largely donor specific. Overall study results and limits: Whether day 37 second-wave clones are SARS-CoV-2-specific was not confirmed. Cross-reactive memory seemingly joined, as some responding clones were found in pre-infection memory.

Constant-segment primers were used for 5'RACE, and the resulting TCR alpha and TCR beta cDNA libraries carried sample barcodes and UMIs. TCRdb reanalysed the 5' RACE reads using MiXCR and keeps one entry per CDR3 protein. The data hold about 150,000 distinct CDR3 sequences, with about 5.5% observed a single time. This clonotype was detected ten times or more. No antigen is known for it. Germline loops: CDR1 DFQATT, CDR2 SNEGSKA (reference sequence). There are 15 residues in the CDR3. Deletions cut 4 bases from V and 2 bases from J, with 18 bases between. V is TRBV20-1 and J is TRBJ2-7; D is possibly TRBD1 (5 bases). The source is an adult woman who had mild COVID-19 (a few samples of this study predate the infection). Cell type and time point are not known. Specimen: PBMCs or a T cell subset sorted from them (not recorded which). The CDR3 sequence is CSAIQQELVTYEQYF. CDR3 nucleotides: TGCAGTGCTATCCAACAGGAGTTGGTGACCTACGAGCAGTACTTC.